The rows below give T cell receptor beta chains drawn from one sample of a study of shared clonotypes between healthy human individuals. Sequencing used immunoSEQ multiplex PCR; TCRdb keeps in-frame clones, though not all of them. The sample holds 2,500,000 or so clones, approximately 90% seen once. Sequences were obtained from naive CD4+ T cells sorted from blood. These receptors came from a young man in good health. The CDR3 runs from the conserved cysteine through the conserved F or W. The order of the fields is CDR3 DNA, CDR3 protein, clone size, J gene, V gene, D gene. D genes are given only for firm matches. The size entry is marked missing in some rows and otherwise reads once, few, many or a size class.

TGCAGCGTTGGTAGGGGTGGGAATGAGCAGTTCTTC	CSVGRGGNEQFF	NA	TRBJ2-1	TRBV29-1	NA
TGTGCCAGCACCTGGGGGACCAATCAGCCCCAGCATTTT	CASTWGTNQPQHF	NA	TRBJ1-5	TRBV6-1	NA
TGTGCCAGCAGGTCCTGGGGCAACAATCAGCCCCAGCATTTT	CASRSWGNNQPQHF	NA	TRBJ1-5	TRBV6-6	NA
TGTGCCTGGAGCTCAGCCGGGGCCTGGGGCCACGATACGCAGTATTTT	CAWSSAGAWGHDTQYF	NA	TRBJ2-3	TRBV30	NA
TGCGCCAGCAGCTTGAATTACAGAGAAGGCTACACCTTC	CASSLNYREGYTF	NA	TRBJ1-2	TRBV5-1	NA
TGCGCCAGCAGCTCGCAAACCGCCGGCTCTGGGGCCAACGTCCTGACTTTC	CASSSQTAGSGANVLTF	NA	TRBJ2-6	TRBV5-1	NA
TGTGCCTGGAGAAAAATCGGACTAGCGGGGCTCCATGACTACGAGCAGTACTTC	CAWRKIGLAGLHDYEQYF	NA	TRBJ2-7	TRBV30	TRBD2
TGTGCCAGCAGCCAAGAGCGCTTGGGCCAAGTGAACACCGGGGAGCTGTTTTTT	CASSQERLGQVNTGELFF	NA	TRBJ2-2	TRBV4-2	NA
TGTGCCAGCAGACCCAGAAGAGGGGGGTGGGAGCAGTTCTTC	CASRPRRGGWEQFF	NA	TRBJ2-1	TRBV28	NA
TGTGCCAGTAGTTCCCAGGGGGTATGGGCCGCTGAAGCTTTCTTT	CASSSQGVWAAEAFF	NA	TRBJ1-1	TRBV19	TRBD1
TGTGCCAGCAGTTTAGACTTATCGACAGGCTCCTACGAGCAGTACTTC	CASSLDLSTGSYEQYF	NA	TRBJ2-7	TRBV7-2	NA
TGTGCCAGCAGCACGCCTCCGGGACAGGGGGCGACTGAAGCTTTCTTT	CASSTPPGQGATEAFF	NA	TRBJ1-1	TRBV7-2	TRBD1
TGCGCCAGCACCCCGGCGACGGGGAGCTCCTACGAGCAGTACTTC	CASTPATGSSYEQYF	NA	TRBJ2-7	TRBV5-1	NA
TGTGCCAGCAGCTTAATGGCTAGCGGGGTTTGGGAGCAGTACTTC	CASSLMASGVWEQYF	NA	TRBJ2-7	TRBV7-3	TRBD2
TGTGCCATCAGATCAACAGGGGCGAATTCACCCCTCCACTTT	CAIRSTGANSPLHF	NA	TRBJ1-6	TRBV10-3	TRBD1
TGTGCCAGCAGCTTTTTAGAGCGAGAAAAACTGTTTTTT	CASSFLEREKLFF	NA	TRBJ1-4	TRBV7-3	NA
TGTGCCAGCAGTTACACCGGGTATGGCTACACCTTC	CASSYTGYGYTF	NA	TRBJ1-2	TRBV6-5	NA
TGCACCAGCAGCCAAGGAGATAGCGGGAGGGCCTTCTACAATGAGCAGTTCTTC	CTSSQGDSGRAFYNEQFF	NA	TRBJ2-1	TRBV1	NA
TGTGCCAGCAGTTACTCAGGAGTTCAAGAGACCCAGTACTTC	CASSYSGVQETQYF	NA	TRBJ2-5	TRBV2	NA
TGTGCCAGCAGCCGCGGAGACAGGGCTGAGGGAGATACGCAGTATTTT	CASSRGDRAEGDTQYF	NA	TRBJ2-3	TRBV5-8	TRBD1
TGTGCCAGCCGTCGAATACTGAGCTCCTACGAGCAGTACTTC	CASRRILSSYEQYF	NA	TRBJ2-7	TRBV5-5	NA
TGTGCCTGGAGTGTCCTGAGGGGGACGGCCCCTAACTATGGCTACACCTTC	CAWSVLRGTAPNYGYTF	NA	TRBJ1-2	TRBV30	NA
TGCGCCAGCAGCTTTGGGGGAGGCCCGAATGAAAAACTGTTTTTT	CASSFGGGPNEKLFF	NA	TRBJ1-4	TRBV5-1	NA
TGTGCCAGCAGTGTTCCTAGCGAATACGAGCAGTACTTC	CASSVPSEYEQYF	NA	TRBJ2-7	TRBV2	NA
TGTGCCAGCTGGGAAAAAAACAGGCCCCACTACGAGCAGTACTTC	CASWEKNRPHYEQYF	NA	TRBJ2-7	TRBV6-1	NA
TGTGCCAGCTCCCCTCCGCGGGCGGGTTACAATGAGCAGTTCTTC	CASSPPRAGYNEQFF	NA	TRBJ2-1	TRBV18	NA
TGCGCCAGCAGCTTGGGGACCTTACAGGTTTTGGGCGGGGGCTACACCTTC	CASSLGTLQVLGGGYTF	NA	TRBJ1-2	TRBV5-1	NA
TGCAGTGCCGCAAGGGGGGAAGCTTTCTTT	CSAARGEAFF	NA	TRBJ1-1	TRBV20-1	NA
TGTGCCAGCAGTTTAGATGCACTCCAGGGGCCCCAGCATTTT	CASSLDALQGPQHF	NA	TRBJ1-5	TRBV28	NA
TGTGCCAGCAGCTTGGATTTAAACCCCTATGGCTACACCTTC	CASSLDLNPYGYTF	NA	TRBJ1-2	TRBV5-5	NA
TGTGCCATCAGTGAGTCAGGACCCTACGAGCAGTACTTC	CAISESGPYEQYF	NA	TRBJ2-7	TRBV10-3	NA
TGTGCCAGCAGCTTAATGGGACAAGACTACGAGCAGTACTTC	CASSLMGQDYEQYF	NA	TRBJ2-7	TRBV7-8	NA
TGCGCCAGCAGCTTGAACCGATACGAGCAGTACTTC	CASSLNRYEQYF	NA	TRBJ2-7	TRBV5-1	NA
TGTGCCAGCAGAGCCGGGACAGTCTCTGGAAACACCATATATTTT	CASRAGTVSGNTIYF	few	TRBJ1-3	TRBV2	TRBD1
TGTGCCAGCTCACCACTCGGGGGGGGGAATGAGCAGTTCTTC	CASSPLGGGNEQFF	NA	TRBJ2-1	TRBV18	TRBD2
TGTGCCAGCAGCTTAGACCTTCGGACGTACGAGCAGTACTTC	CASSLDLRTYEQYF	NA	TRBJ2-7	TRBV7-2	NA
TGTGCCAGCAGTGACCTCGGGGGTGAATATGGCTACACCTTC	CASSDLGGEYGYTF	once	TRBJ1-2	TRBV27	NA
TGCGCCAGCAGCTCGTTTGGGGGGCCTGGGGCCAACGTCCTGACTTTC	CASSSFGGPGANVLTF	NA	TRBJ2-6	TRBV5-1	NA
TGCGCCAGCAGTGCGACTAGCGGGAGTATTTATTCTAGCACAGATACGCAGTATTTT	CASSATSGSIYSSTDTQYF	NA	TRBJ2-3	TRBV10-2	TRBD2
TGCGCCAGCAGTGAGTCTGGGAACACTGAAGCTTTCTTT	CASSESGNTEAFF	NA	TRBJ1-1	TRBV10-2	NA
TGTGCCAGCAGCCTGGTGGGGGCGCGGGAGACCCAGTACTTC	CASSLVGARETQYF	once	TRBJ2-5	TRBV6-5	NA